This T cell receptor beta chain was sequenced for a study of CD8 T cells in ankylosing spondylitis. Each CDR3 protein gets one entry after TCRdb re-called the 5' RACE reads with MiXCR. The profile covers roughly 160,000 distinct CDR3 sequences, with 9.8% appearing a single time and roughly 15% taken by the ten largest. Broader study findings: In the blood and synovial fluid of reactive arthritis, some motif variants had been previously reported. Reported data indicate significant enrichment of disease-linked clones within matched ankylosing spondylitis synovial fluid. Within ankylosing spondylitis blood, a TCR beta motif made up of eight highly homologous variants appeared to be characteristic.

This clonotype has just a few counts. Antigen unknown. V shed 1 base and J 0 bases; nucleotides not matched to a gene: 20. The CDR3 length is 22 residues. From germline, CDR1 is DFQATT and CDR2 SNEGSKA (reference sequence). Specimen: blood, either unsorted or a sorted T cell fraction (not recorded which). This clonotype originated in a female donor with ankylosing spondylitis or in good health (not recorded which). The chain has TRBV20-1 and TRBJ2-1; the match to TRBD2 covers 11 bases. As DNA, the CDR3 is TGCAGTGCTAGAGTTGGGGGTCGTGGACTAGCGGGCACCTCGAGCTCCTACAATGAGCAGTTCTTC. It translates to CSARVGGRGLAGTSSSYNEQFF.